This T cell receptor (beta chain) was recovered during a study of control samples from healthy donors and cancer patients. Produced via immunoSEQ multiplex PCR; TCRdb's table is partial and in-frame only. Among some 140,000 clones listed, around 85% were seen once. The CDR3 is 15 residues long. Germline V lookup: CDR1 KGHSH, CDR2 LQKENI. The trim removed 1 base at V and 2 bases at J, leaving 2 bases unmatched. This TCR was recovered from a woman aged 25 to 45 in good health. This chain joins TRBV18 and TRBJ2-3, with 8 bases identical to TRBD2. The sample comprised blood. In nucleotides, the CDR3 is TGTGCCAGCTCACCACTGCGGGAGGCCACAGATACGCAGTATTTT. Translation: CASSPLREATDTQYF.